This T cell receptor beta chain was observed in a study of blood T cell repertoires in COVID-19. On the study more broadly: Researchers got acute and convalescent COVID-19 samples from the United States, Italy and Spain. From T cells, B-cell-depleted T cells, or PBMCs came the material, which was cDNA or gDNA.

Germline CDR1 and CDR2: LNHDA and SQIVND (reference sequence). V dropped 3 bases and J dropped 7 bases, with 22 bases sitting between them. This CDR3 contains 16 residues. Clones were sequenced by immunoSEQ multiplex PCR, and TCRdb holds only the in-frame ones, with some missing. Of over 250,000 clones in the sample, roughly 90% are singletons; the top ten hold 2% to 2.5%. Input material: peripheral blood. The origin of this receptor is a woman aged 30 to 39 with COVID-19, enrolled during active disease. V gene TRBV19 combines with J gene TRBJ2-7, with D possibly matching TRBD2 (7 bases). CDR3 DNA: TGTGCCAGTAGTATTACAGGGAAGGGGAGGGCTGAGGAGCAGTACTTC. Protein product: CASSITGKGRAEEQYF.